Listed below are T cell receptor beta chains from one sample, sequenced in a study of T-cell reconstitution after alpha-beta-depleted transplantation in children. TCRdb recomputed calls from the PCR reads with MiXCR, one row per CDR3 protein. The data hold 640,000 or so distinct CDR3 sequences, with about 15% observed a single time. Here the sequenced sample was PBMCs from the stem cell graft donor, taken from the stem cell graft. Receptor source: a human donor who donated a stem cell graft to a child with acute myeloid leukemia. Both conserved end residues are part of each CDR3. Some rows have no size entry. The others give once, few or many, or a class for an expanded clone.

abundance	j_gene	len	v_gene	CDR3aa
few	TRBJ2-1	12	TRBV11-2	CASSRGADEQFF
many	TRBJ2-4	14	TRBV12-3/TRBV12-4	CASSQQGVANIQYF
-	TRBJ2-2	19	TRBV12-3/TRBV12-4	CASSPGASGEIRDTGELFF
few	TRBJ1-1	16	TRBV6-5	CASSYSPGLVGTEAFF
many	TRBJ2-1	14	TRBV12-3/TRBV12-4	CASSPLVVYNEQFF
many	TRBJ1-4	15	TRBV20-1	CSAREGARTNEKLFF
many	TRBJ1-1	15	TRBV6-5	CASSSQGANFPEAFF
many	TRBJ2-7	14	TRBV12-3/TRBV12-4	CASSFHRGQDEQYF
many	TRBJ1-5	15	TRBV12-3/TRBV12-4	CASSQDRGLSQPQHF
few	TRBJ1-1	15	TRBV7-6	CASSLGWGDGTEAFF
few	TRBJ2-2	15	TRBV12-3/TRBV12-4	CASSDRDTHTGELFF
-	TRBJ2-2	15	TRBV24-1	CATSDPLGLSGELFF
few	TRBJ1-5	14	TRBV20-1	CSASREGVNQPQHF
many	TRBJ2-1	14	TRBV7-2	CASSYSGGASEQFF
few	TRBJ1-4	17	TRBV5-1	CASSPGRLVATNEKLFF
many	TRBJ2-1	14	TRBV20-1	CSATTSGGWDEQFF
few	TRBJ1-1	14	TRBV7-9	CASSLTGRWTEAFF
many	TRBJ2-1	14	TRBV20-1	CSARVSGGDNEQFF
many	TRBJ1-1	14	TRBV5-6	CASGDRGHGTEAFF
many	TRBJ2-1	14	TRBV4-3	CASSRGTGYNEQFF
few	TRBJ2-3	14	TRBV7-2	CASRDNPSTDTQYF
-	TRBJ2-4	16	TRBV20-1	CSARELLAGSLNIQYF
few	TRBJ2-5	13	TRBV29-1	CSVGTGFQETQYF
many	TRBJ2-3	14	TRBV20-1	CSARKLEGGDTQYF
many	TRBJ1-2	14	TRBV12-3/TRBV12-4	CASSNRTENYGYTF